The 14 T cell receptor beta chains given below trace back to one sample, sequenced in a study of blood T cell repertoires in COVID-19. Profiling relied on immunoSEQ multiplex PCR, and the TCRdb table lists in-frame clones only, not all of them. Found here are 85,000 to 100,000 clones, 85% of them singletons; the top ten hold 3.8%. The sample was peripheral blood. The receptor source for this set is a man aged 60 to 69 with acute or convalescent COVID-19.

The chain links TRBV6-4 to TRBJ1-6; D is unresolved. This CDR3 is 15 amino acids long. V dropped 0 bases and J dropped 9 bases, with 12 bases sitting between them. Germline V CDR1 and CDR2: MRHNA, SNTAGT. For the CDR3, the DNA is TGTGCCAGCAGTGACTCGGGGTCCGGACTTTCACCCCTCCACTTT. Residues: CASSDSGSGLSPLHF.

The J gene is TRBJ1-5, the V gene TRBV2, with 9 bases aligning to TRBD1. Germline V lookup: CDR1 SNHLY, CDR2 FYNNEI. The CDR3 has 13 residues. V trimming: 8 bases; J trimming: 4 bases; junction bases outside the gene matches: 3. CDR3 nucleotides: TGTGCCAGCGTTGGACAGGGGAATCAGCCCCAGCATTTT. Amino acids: CASVGQGNQPQHF.

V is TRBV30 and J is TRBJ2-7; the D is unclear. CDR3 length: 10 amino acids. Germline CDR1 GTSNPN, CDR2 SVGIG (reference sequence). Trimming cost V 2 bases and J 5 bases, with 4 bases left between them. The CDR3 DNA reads TGTGCCTGGAGTATCAACGAGCAGTACTTC. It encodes CAWSINEQYF.

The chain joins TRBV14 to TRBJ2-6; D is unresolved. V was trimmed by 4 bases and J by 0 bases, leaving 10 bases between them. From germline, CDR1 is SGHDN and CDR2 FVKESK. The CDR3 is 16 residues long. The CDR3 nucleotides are TGTGCCAGCAGCCGACGGGTCCCCTCTGGGGCCAACGTCCTGACTTTC. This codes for CASSRRVPSGANVLTF. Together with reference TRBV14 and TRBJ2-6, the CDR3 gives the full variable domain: EAGVTQFPSHSVIEKGQTVTLRCDPISGHDNLYWYRRVMGKEIKFLLHFVKESKQDESGMPNNRFLAERTGGTYSTLKVQPAELEDSGVYFCASSRRVPSGANVLTFGAGSRLTVL.

Written as DNA, the CDR3 is TGCAGCGCCGTAGAGAACACTGAAGCTTTCTTT. Translating gives CSAVENTEAFF. The rearrangement joins TRBV29-1 to TRBJ1-1; no definite D call. The germline V gene encodes CDR1 SQVTM and CDR2 ANQGSEA. The CDR3 has 11 amino acids. V dropped 7 bases and J dropped 1 base, with 7 bases sitting between them.

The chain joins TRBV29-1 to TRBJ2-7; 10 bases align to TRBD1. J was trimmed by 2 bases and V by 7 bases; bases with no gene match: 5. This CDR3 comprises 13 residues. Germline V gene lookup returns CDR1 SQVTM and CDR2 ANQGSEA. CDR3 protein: CSAGQGFAYEQYF. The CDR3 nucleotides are TGCAGCGCGGGACAGGGGTTCGCCTACGAGCAGTACTTC.

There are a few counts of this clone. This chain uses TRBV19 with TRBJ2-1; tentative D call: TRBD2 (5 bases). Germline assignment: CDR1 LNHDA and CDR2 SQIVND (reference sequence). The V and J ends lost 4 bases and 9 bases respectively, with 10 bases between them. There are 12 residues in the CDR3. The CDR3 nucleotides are TGTGCCAGTAGTACCGGACTCGGTGAGCAGTTCTTC. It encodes CASSTGLGEQFF.

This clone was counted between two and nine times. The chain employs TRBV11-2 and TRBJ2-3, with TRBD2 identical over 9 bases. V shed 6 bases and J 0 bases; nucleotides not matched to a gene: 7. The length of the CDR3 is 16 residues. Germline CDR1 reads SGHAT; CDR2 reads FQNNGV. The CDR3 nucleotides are TGTGCCAGCAGTGCCCTCAGCGGGGGGAGCACAGATACGCAGTATTTT. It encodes CASSALSGGSTDTQYF. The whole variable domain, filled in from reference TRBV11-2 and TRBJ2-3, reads EAGVAQSPRYKIIEKRQSVAFWCNPISGHATLYWYQQILGQGPKLLIQFQNNGVVDDSQLPKDRFSAERLKGVDSTLKIQPAKLEDSAVYLCASSALSGGSTDTQYFGPGTRLTVL.

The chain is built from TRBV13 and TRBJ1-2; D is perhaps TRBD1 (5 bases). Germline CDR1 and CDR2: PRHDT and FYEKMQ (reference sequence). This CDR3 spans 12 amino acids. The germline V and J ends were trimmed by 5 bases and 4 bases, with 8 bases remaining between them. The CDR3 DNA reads TGTGCCAGCAGCATGACAGTCTATGGCTACACCTTC. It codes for CASSMTVYGYTF.

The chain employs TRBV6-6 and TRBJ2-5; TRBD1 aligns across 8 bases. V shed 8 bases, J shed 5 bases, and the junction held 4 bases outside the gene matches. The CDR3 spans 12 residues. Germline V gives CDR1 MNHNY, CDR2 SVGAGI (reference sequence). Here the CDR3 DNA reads TGTGCCAGCGAGGACAGGGAGGAGACCCAGTACTTC. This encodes CASEDREETQYF.

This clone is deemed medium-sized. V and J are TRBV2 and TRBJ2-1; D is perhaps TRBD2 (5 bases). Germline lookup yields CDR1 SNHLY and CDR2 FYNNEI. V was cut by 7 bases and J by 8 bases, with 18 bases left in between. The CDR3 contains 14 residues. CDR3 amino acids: CASKRGSSSDEQFF. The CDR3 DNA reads TGTGCCAGCAAGAGAGGGTCTAGCAGCGATGAGCAGTTCTTC.

The CDR3 region is CASSFSPDRGADTQYF. CDR3 in DNA: TGTGCCAGCAGCTTTTCCCCCGACCGGGGGGCAGATACGCAGTATTTT. The rearrangement links TRBV9 to TRBJ2-3; 7 nucleotides line up with TRBD2. With V trimmed by 4 bases and J by 4 bases, 12 bases remained unmatched. There are 16 residues in the CDR3. Germline assignment: CDR1 SGDLS and CDR2 YYNGEE. Based on the CDR3 plus reference TRBV9 and TRBJ2-3, the full variable domain is DSGVTQTPKHLITATGQRVTLRCSPRSGDLSVYWYQQSLDQGLQFLIQYYNGEERAKGNILERFSAQQFPDLHSELNLSSLELGDSALYFCASSFSPDRGADTQYFGPGTRLTVL.

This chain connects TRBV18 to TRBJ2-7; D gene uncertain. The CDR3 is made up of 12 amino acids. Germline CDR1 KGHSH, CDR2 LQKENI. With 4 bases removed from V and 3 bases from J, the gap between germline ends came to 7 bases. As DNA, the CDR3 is TGTGCCAGCTCACTCCGAGACTACGAGCAGTACTTC. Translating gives CASSLRDYEQYF.

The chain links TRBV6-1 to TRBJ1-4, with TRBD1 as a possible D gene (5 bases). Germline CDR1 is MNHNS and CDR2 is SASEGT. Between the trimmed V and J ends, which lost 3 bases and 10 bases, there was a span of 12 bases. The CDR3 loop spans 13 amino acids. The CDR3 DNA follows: TGTGCCAGCAGTGAGACGGGGGTGGGAAAACTGTTTTTT. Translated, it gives CASSETGVGKLFF.